This T cell receptor (beta chain) was retrieved from a study of cytomegalovirus exposure and HLA in healthy donors. The table lists this clone with a few counts. Amplification used 60 Vbeta primers and 13 Jbeta primers. Some clones are missing from TCRdb's copy, which holds only in-frame ones; the method was immunoSEQ multiplex PCR. The sample carries about 190,000 clones, 65% to 80% recorded once. The specimen was PBMCs. The TCR was taken from a man aged 25-40 years in good health and CMV-seropositive.

The CDR3 protein is CASSDSTVVNTEAFF. CDR3 coding DNA: TGTGCCAGCAGTGACTCGACAGTTGTGAACACTGAAGCTTTCTTT. This chain uses TRBV25-1 with TRBJ1-1; a weak D match, TRBD1 (5 bases). The CDR3 runs 15 residues. The germline V gene has CDR1 MGHDK and CDR2 SYGVNS. The ends were cut back, 3 bases at V and 0 bases at J, with 11 bases in the middle.